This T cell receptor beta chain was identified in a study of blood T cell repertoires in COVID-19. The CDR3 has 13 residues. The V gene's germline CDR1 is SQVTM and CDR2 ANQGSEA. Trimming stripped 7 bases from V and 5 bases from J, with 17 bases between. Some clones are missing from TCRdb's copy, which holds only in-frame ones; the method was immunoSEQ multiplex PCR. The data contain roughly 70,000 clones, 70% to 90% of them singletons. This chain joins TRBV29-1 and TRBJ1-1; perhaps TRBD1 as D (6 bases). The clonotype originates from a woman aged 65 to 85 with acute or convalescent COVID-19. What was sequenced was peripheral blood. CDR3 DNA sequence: TGCAGCGCCCGGCGGGGGGGCGAAACTGAAGCTTTCTTT. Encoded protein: CSARRGGETEAFF.